The 18 T cell receptor beta chains in this list originate from one sample, sequenced in a study of T cell responses to AZD1222 COVID-19 vaccine. Here immunoSEQ multiplex PCR was the method, and the copy in TCRdb shows in-frame clones only, minus some. This table holds approximately 98,000 clones, around 83% found once. Sequenced here: peripheral blood, sampled on day 0 of AZD1222 vaccination. The receptors here all came from an adult in good health.

The CDR3 spells CASSLAGRLEQYF. The CDR3 DNA reads as TGTGCCAGCAGTTTAGCGGGGCGGCTTGAGCAGTACTTC. The chain recombines TRBV12-3 or TRBV12-4 with TRBJ2-7, with D possibly being TRBD1 (5 bases). The CDR3 consists of 13 residues. V was clipped by 0 bases and J by 7 bases, with 10 bases between them.

This clone occurred a few times. The V and J genes are TRBV5-1 and TRBJ2-1, with D perhaps matching TRBD1 or TRBD2 (5 bases each). The V and J ends lost 4 bases and 3 bases respectively, with 17 bases between them. Germline loops: CDR1 SGHRS, CDR2 YFSETQ. The CDR3 is 16 amino acids. The CDR3: CASSGTGAPLYNEQFF. The CDR3 nucleotides are TGCGCCAGCAGCGGGACCGGGGCTCCCCTCTACAATGAGCAGTTCTTC.

The chain is built from TRBV7-2 and TRBJ1-1; 7 nucleotides match TRBD1. Germline V lookup: CDR1 SGHTA, CDR2 FQGNSA. There are 16 residues in the CDR3. After removal of 5 bases from V and 3 bases from J, the junction contained 12 bases not matched to a gene. This chain's CDR3 is CASSPWTGAAHTEAFF. The CDR3, as DNA: TGTGCCAGCAGCCCATGGACAGGAGCTGCTCACACTGAAGCTTTCTTT. Variable domain in full (rest from reference TRBV7-2 and TRBJ1-1): GAGVSQSPSNKVTEKGKDVELRCDPISGHTALYWYRQSLGQGLEFLIYFQGNSAPDKSGLPSDRFSAERTGGSVSTLTIQRTQQEDSAVYLCASSPWTGAAHTEAFFGQGTRLTVV.

The CDR3 sequence: CSVGTGRGAEAFF. As DNA, the CDR3 is TGCAGCGTTGGTACAGGGAGAGGGGCTGAAGCTTTCTTT. The rearrangement uses TRBV29-1 and TRBJ1-1; D possibly corresponds to TRBD1 (6 bases). The V end lost 4 bases, the J end lost 6 bases, and 15 bases lay between the germline ends. Germline lookup yields CDR1 SQVTM and CDR2 ANQGSEA. There are 13 residues in the CDR3.

Remarks on this clone: Additional DNA sequences in this sample encode the identical CDR3. The chain links TRBV29-1 to TRBJ1-1; D may be TRBD1 (5 bases). The V end was cut by 4 bases, the J end by 0 bases, with 9 bases between. Looked up from germline, CDR1 is SQVTM and CDR2 is ANQGSEA. The CDR3 has 13 residues. The CDR3 is CSVVGQLNTEAFF. CDR3 nucleotide sequence: TGCAGCGTTGTGGGGCAACTGAACACTGAAGCTTTCTTT.

The rearrangement joins TRBV5-1 to TRBJ2-2; 8 nucleotides align to TRBD2. J lost 3 bases, V lost 1 base, and 5 bases had no gene match. Germline V gives CDR1 SGHRS, CDR2 YFSETQ. This CDR3 region has 16 residues. CDR3 sequence reads: CASSLRAGGDTGELFF. The CDR3, as DNA: TGCGCCAGCAGCTTGCGGGCGGGGGGAGACACCGGGGAGCTGTTTTTT.

V gene TRBV7-9 combines with J gene TRBJ2-3, with D perhaps TRBD2 (6 bases). Trimming removed 2 bases at V and 6 bases at J, with 6 bases between. Germline values: CDR1 SEHNR, CDR2 FQNEAQ (reference sequence). The CDR3 runs 12 residues. DNA of the CDR3: TGTGCCAGCAGCTTAACTAGCGATACGCAGTATTTT. It translates to CASSLTSDTQYF.

J is TRBJ1-3 and V is TRBV12-3 or TRBV12-4; 7 nucleotides agree with TRBD1. V lost 5 bases, J lost 2 bases, and 0 bases stayed unmatched. The CDR3 totals 13 residues. CDR3 nucleotides: TGTGCCAGCAGTACAGGGGCTGGAAACACCATATATTTT. Translated: CASSTGAGNTIYF.

The V gene is TRBV6-1, the J gene TRBJ2-7, with 7 positions matching TRBD1. V shed 0 bases, J shed 3 bases, and the junction held 11 bases outside the gene matches. This CDR3 spans 17 amino acids. Germline V gives CDR1 MNHNS, CDR2 SASEGT. The CDR3 sequence is CASSEAVGQAINYEQYF. CDR3 nucleotides: TGTGCCAGCAGTGAAGCCGTCGGACAGGCGATTAACTACGAGCAGTACTTC.

The rearrangement joins TRBV4-1 to TRBJ2-7; D possibly corresponds to TRBD2 (6 bases). CDR1 is MGHRA, CDR2 YSYEKL, per germline. The CDR3 loop spans 18 amino acids. Trimming removed 3 bases at V and 7 bases at J, with 28 bases between. Written as DNA, the CDR3 is TGCGCCAGCAGCCAGGCAGCCCTCCAGCGGGCACTTCAACGGGAGCAGTACTTC. This gives the protein CASSQAALQRALQREQYF.

V and J are TRBV6-5 and TRBJ2-7, with D uncertain. The germline V gene encodes CDR1 MNHEY and CDR2 SVGAGI. Trimming cost V 5 bases and J 0 bases, with 14 bases left between them. The CDR3 totals 15 residues. The CDR3 region has the DNA TGTGCCAGCAGTCCCCCATTCCAGAGCTCCTACGAGCAGTACTTC. Translating it yields CASSPPFQSSYEQYF.

V is TRBV7-2 and J is TRBJ1-2, with 7 nucleotides matching TRBD1. V was pared by 5 bases and J by 8 bases, with 14 bases of the junction left unmatched. Germline-derived CDR1 and CDR2 are SGHTA and FQGNSA. CDR3 length: 15 amino acids. Here the CDR3 reads CASSPFIRDSVGYTF. The CDR3 nucleotides read TGTGCCAGCAGCCCCTTCATTCGGGACAGTGTAGGCTACACCTTC.

This sequence joins TRBV28 and TRBJ2-3; D possibly corresponds to TRBD2 (7 bases). Germline assignment: CDR1 MDHEN and CDR2 SYDVKM. Trimming removed 6 bases from V and 3 bases from J, with 22 bases in between. The CDR3 consists of 17 residues. The CDR3 region has the DNA TGTGCCAGCAGCCCAAGGGGGGGGCTAGGTTCTACAGATACGCAGTATTTT. This codes for CASSPRGGLGSTDTQYF.

This clone was recorded once. This chain uses TRBV7-2 with TRBJ2-7, with D perhaps TRBD1 (5 bases). V lost 1 base and J lost 2, with 12 bases in between. Germline-derived CDR1 and CDR2 are SGHTA and FQGNSA. The CDR3 extends over 15 amino acids. As DNA, the CDR3 is TGTGCCAGCAGCTTAGATCCCAGGGCGACCTACGAGCAGTACTTC. As protein: CASSLDPRATYEQYF.

The chain carries TRBV6-1 and TRBJ2-3; perhaps TRBD1 as D (5 bases). V was trimmed by 3 bases and J by 5 bases, leaving 18 bases between them. Germline V gene sequence: CDR1 MNHNS, CDR2 SASEGT. This CDR3 is 16 amino acids long. CDR3 bases: TGTGCCAGCAGTGAGGGGCACAGAGACGGTCGAGATACGCAGTATTTT. Residues: CASSEGHRDGRDTQYF.

The chain links TRBV5-5 to TRBJ1-2, with 9 nucleotides matching TRBD1. The CDR3 covers 16 residues. CDR1 is SGHKS and CDR2 is YYEKEE in the germline V gene (reference sequence). V was pared by 3 bases and J by 5 bases, with 11 bases of the junction left unmatched. The CDR3 protein is CASSYAGTGNSYGYTF. CDR3 nucleotides: TGTGCCAGCAGCTACGCCGGGACAGGGAATTCTTATGGCTACACCTTC.

The chain joins TRBV6-5 to TRBJ1-1; possible D gene TRBD1, 5 bases. The CDR3 consists of 13 residues. V was clipped by 0 bases and J by 5 bases, with 7 bases between them. Germline CDR1 is MNHEY and CDR2 is SVGAGI. This CDR3 reads CASSYSGETEAFF. CDR3 in DNA: TGTGCCAGCAGTTACTCAGGGGAGACTGAAGCTTTCTTT.

This sequence joins TRBV5-1 and TRBJ2-7; a weak D match, TRBD1 (6 bases). In germline, CDR1 is SGHRS, CDR2 YFSETQ. This CDR3 comprises 15 residues. Trimming took off 0 bases at V and 5 bases at J, with 15 bases between the two ends. This chain's CDR3 is CASSLVTGPIHEQYF. The CDR3 region has the DNA TGCGCCAGCAGCTTGGTTACAGGGCCGATTCACGAGCAGTACTTC.